The present entry profiles one TCR beta chain with its context. Trimming took 4 bases from V and 5 from J; bases not matched to a gene: 4. The length of the CDR3 is 14 residues. In germline, CDR1 is MNHEY, CDR2 SVGAGI. These data come from a study of graft-versus-host responses after intestinal transplantation. This table comes from immunoSEQ multiplex PCR, and its TCRdb copy is limited to in-frame clones, with some not included. The sample holds about 45,000 clones; about 91% are singletons and the top ten take 3.5% to 5%. The receptor's source is a human patient who received an intestinal transplant, so some T cells may come from the graft donor. The sequencing here drew on PBMCs, taken 524 days after transplant. V and J are TRBV6-5 and TRBJ2-7; 11 nucleotides line up with TRBD1. The chain's CDR3 is CASSLDRGQDEQYF. In DNA form, the CDR3 reads TGTGCCAGCAGTTTGGACAGGGGGCAGGACGAGCAGTACTTC.